This entry concerns a single TCR beta chain. Its specificity is not known. The entry originates in a study of cytomegalovirus exposure and HLA in healthy donors. Whole-study results and caveats: In a later analysis, TCR beta V- and J-gene trimming was associated with a missense DCLRE1C variant. Cytomegalovirus-associated status was assigned to fewer than 200 TCR beta chains. Later analysis found that TCR beta chains associated with HLA were more clonally expanded than other, equally common chains.

The CDR3 is 16 residues long. CDR1 and CDR2 from the germline V gene are SGHNT and YYREEE (reference sequence). The germline V and J ends were trimmed by 0 bases and 5 bases, with 18 bases remaining between them. Healthy bone marrow donors made up the donor group. Amplification used 60 Vbeta primers and 13 Jbeta primers. Sequencing used immunoSEQ multiplex PCR; TCRdb keeps in-frame clones, though not all of them. The sample has 150,000 to 200,000 clones, 60% to 85% seen once. The chain carries TRBV5-4 and TRBJ2-7; D perhaps matches TRBD2 (7 bases). The receptor comes from a girl under 18 in good health and CMV-seropositive. Sequencing was done on a sample of PBMCs. This CDR3 reads CASSLGEWGGTHEQYF. The CDR3 bases are TGTGCCAGCAGCTTGGGGGAGTGGGGGGGCACCCACGAGCAGTACTTC.